This TCR beta chain was identified in a study of blood T cell repertoires in COVID-19. Study-level background: The samples span acute and convalescent COVID-19 from the United States, Italy and Spain.

V lost 2 bases and J 2 bases, leaving 9 bases between the germline ends. The CDR3 is 14 amino acids. The germline gives CDR1 MGHRA, CDR2 YSYEKL. Generated by immunoSEQ multiplex PCR, the TCRdb table keeps only in-frame clones and is missing some. The sample lists just over 75,000 clones, 87% occurring once. The V gene is TRBV4-1, the J gene TRBJ2-5; D may be TRBD2 (6 bases). Sequencing was done on a sample of peripheral blood. The clonotype comes from a woman aged 80 or over with active or convalescent COVID-19. The CDR3 DNA reads as TGCGCCAGCAGCCAAACGGGACTGCAAGAGACCCAGTACTTC. Its translation is CASSQTGLQETQYF.